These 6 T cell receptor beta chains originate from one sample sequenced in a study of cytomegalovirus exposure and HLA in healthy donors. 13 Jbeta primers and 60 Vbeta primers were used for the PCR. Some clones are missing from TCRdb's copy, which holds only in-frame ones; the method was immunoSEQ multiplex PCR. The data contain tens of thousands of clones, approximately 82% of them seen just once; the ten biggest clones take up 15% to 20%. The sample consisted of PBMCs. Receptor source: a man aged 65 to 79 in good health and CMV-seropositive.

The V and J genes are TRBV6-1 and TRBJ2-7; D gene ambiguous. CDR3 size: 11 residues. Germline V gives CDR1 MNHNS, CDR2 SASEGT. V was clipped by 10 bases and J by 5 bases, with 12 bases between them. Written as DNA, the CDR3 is TGTGCCACCTTTGCGGTCCACGAGCAGTACTTC. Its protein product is CATFAVHEQYF.

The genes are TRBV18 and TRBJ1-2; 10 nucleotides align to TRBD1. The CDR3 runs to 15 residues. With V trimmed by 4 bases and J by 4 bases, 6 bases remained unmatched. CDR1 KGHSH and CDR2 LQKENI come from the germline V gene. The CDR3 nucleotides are TGTGCCAGCTCACAAGACAGGGGGCAAGGCTATGGCTACACCTTC. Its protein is CASSQDRGQGYGYTF.

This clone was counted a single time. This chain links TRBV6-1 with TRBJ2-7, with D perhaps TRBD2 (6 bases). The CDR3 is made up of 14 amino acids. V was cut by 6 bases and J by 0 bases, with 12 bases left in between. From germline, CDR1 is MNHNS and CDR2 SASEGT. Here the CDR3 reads CASRSAGSSYEQYF. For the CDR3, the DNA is TGTGCCAGCAGATCAGCGGGTAGCTCCTACGAGCAGTACTTC.

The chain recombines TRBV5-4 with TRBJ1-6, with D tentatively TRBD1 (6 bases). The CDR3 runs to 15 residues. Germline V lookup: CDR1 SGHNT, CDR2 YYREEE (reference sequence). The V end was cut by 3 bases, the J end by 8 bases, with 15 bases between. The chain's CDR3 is CASSSPTSGDSPLHF. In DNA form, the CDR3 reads TGTGCCAGCAGCTCACCTACCTCAGGGGATTCACCCCTCCACTTT.

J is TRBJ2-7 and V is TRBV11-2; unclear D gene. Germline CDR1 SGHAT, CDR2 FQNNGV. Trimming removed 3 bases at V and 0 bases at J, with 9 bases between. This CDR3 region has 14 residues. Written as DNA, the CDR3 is TGTGCCAGCAGCTTGAACGACTTCTCCTACGAGCAGTACTTC. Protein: CASSLNDFSYEQYF.

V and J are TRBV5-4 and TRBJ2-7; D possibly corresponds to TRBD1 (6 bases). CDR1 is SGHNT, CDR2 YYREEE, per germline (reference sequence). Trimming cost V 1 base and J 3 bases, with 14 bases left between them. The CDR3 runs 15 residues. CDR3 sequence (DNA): TGTGCCAGCAGCTTGTCTGCGGACAGAGTCTACGAGCAGTACTTC. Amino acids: CASSLSADRVYEQYF.